This entry concerns a single TCR beta chain. The V gene lost 6 bases and the J gene lost 4 bases, with 18 bases spanning the gap. Germline V gene sequence: CDR1 MNHEY, CDR2 SVGAGI. The CDR3 sequence is 15 residues long. This record comes from a study of T cell changes during pregnancy in multiple sclerosis. Method: immunoSEQ multiplex PCR; TCRdb's copy keeps in-frame clones and lacks some. The table includes tens of thousands of clones, more than 90% detected once. The sequenced sample was peripheral blood, obtained in the third trimester of pregnancy. The gene calls are TRBV6-5 and TRBJ1-2; D is uncertain. The receptor was derived from a female donor with multiple sclerosis, enrolled in a pregnancy study. The CDR3 here is CASRSPAKPPYGYTF. CDR3 nucleotides: TGTGCCAGCAGGTCCCCCGCGAAGCCCCCCTATGGCTACACCTTC.